The 30 T cell receptor beta chains in this list originate from one sample, sequenced in a study of T cells in localized non-small cell lung cancer. TCRdb's table, derived via immunoSEQ multiplex PCR, lists solely in-frame clones and lacks some. Counted here are about 1,100 clones, 15% to 20% occurring once; the ten biggest clones make up more than 15%. Sample: lung tumor tissue, taken before any cancer treatment. The receptors come from a woman between 35 and 70 years old with stage II lung adenocarcinoma.

This clone counts as large. The V call is TRBV10-3, the J call TRBJ1-5; D remains ambiguous. CDR1 is ENHRY, CDR2 SYGVKD, per germline. Trimming removed 1 base from V and 0 bases from J, with 13 bases in between. This CDR3 region has 17 residues. CDR3 nucleotides: TGTGCCATCAGTGAGTTTGGGAATTTAGATAGCAATCAGCCCCAGCATTTT. The encoded protein is CAISEFGNLDSNQPQHF.

The chain uses TRBV9 and TRBJ2-3, with D perhaps TRBD2 (6 bases). The ends were cut back, 7 bases at V and 0 bases at J, with 12 bases in the middle. Germline lookup yields CDR1 SGDLS and CDR2 YYNGEE. This CDR3 is 14 amino acids long. The CDR3 loop reads CASAGFLSTDTQYF. The CDR3 nucleotides are TGTGCCAGCGCGGGATTCCTTAGCACAGATACGCAGTATTTT.

The chain couples TRBV14 to TRBJ2-1, with 11 bases identical to TRBD2. The CDR3 contains 16 residues. Trimming cost V 1 base and J 6 bases; bases outside gene matches: 5. Germline V gene sequence: CDR1 SGHDN, CDR2 FVKESK. CDR3 loop: CASSQGISGRANEQFF. The CDR3 bases are TGTGCCAGCAGCCAAGGTATTAGCGGGAGGGCCAATGAGCAGTTCTTC.

The chain couples TRBV11-3 to TRBJ2-7, with 8 bases identical to TRBD1. J was trimmed by 5 bases and V by 5 bases; bases with no gene match: 8. CDR3 length: 14 amino acids. In germline, CDR1 is SGHNT, CDR2 YENEEA. The CDR3: CASSQAAGGNEQYF. The DNA of the CDR3 is TGTGCCAGCAGCCAAGCGGCAGGGGGCAACGAGCAGTACTTC.

This clone has more than one count but fewer than ten. The V gene is TRBV11-3, the J gene TRBJ2-1; D might be TRBD2 (6 bases). Trimming stripped 2 bases from V and 8 bases from J, with 25 bases between. The CDR3 loop spans 18 amino acids. The germline V gene encodes CDR1 SGHNT and CDR2 YENEEA. CDR3 nucleotides: TGTGCCAGCAGCTTATCAACCTTTAGCGGCTCGATAGGCGATGAGCAGTTCTTC. This translates into CASSLSTFSGSIGDEQFF. The variable domain in full, completed from reference TRBV11-3 and TRBJ2-1, reads EAGVVQSPRYKIIEKKQPVAFWCNPISGHNTLYWYLQNLGQGPELLIRYENEEAVDDSQLPKDRFSAERLKGVDSTLKIQPAELGDSAVYLCASSLSTFSGSIGDEQFFGPGTRLTVL.

CDR3 bases: TGTGCCAGCAGCCAATCGAGCGCAGGAGGTGGCTACACCTTC. Its translation: CASSQSSAGGGYTF. The gene calls are TRBV16 and TRBJ1-2; D unresolved. The CDR3 is 14 amino acids. V lost 0 bases, J lost 7 bases, and 12 bases lay in between. Germline V gene sequence: CDR1 KGHSY, CDR2 FQNENV.

Relative to its sample, this clone is medium-sized (0.01 to 0.1%). V gene TRBV11-3 combines with J gene TRBJ1-5; D possibly corresponds to TRBD1 (5 bases). Trimming removed 5 bases at V and 1 base at J, with 21 bases between. This CDR3 is built from 18 residues. CDR1 and CDR2 (germline): SGHNT, YENEEA. The CDR3 loop is CASSPDSLTGSSNQPQHF. CDR3 coding DNA: TGTGCCAGCAGCCCCGACTCATTAACAGGTTCCAGCAATCAGCCCCAGCATTTT.

The chain recombines TRBV9 with TRBJ1-2; D is ambiguous. Trimming took 5 bases from V and 0 from J, leaving 14 bases between them. The germline CDR1 and CDR2 sequences are SGDLS and YYNGEE. This CDR3 contains 15 residues. The CDR3, as DNA: TGTGCCAGCAGTGAACAGCAGCCCACTAACTATGGCTACACCTTC. Amino acids: CASSEQQPTNYGYTF.

The chain links TRBV18 to TRBJ2-1; D not certain. CDR1 and CDR2 (germline): KGHSH, LQKENI. The CDR3 has 18 residues. Between the trimmed V and J ends, which lost 6 bases and 4 bases, there was a span of 25 bases. The CDR3 DNA sequence: TGTGCCAGCTCGAAATGGCAGGCGACCACAGTAGTATACAATGAGCAGTTCTTC. It encodes CASSKWQATTVVYNEQFF.

By frequency in the sample, this clone is medium-sized. CDR3 DNA sequence: TGTGCCAGCAGCTTAGGGGGCGGCGTGACGAGTGTTGCCCAGTACTTC. Amino acids: CASSLGGGVTSVAQYF. The chain uses TRBV11-3 and TRBJ2-5, with a tentative D call TRBD1 (5 bases). CDR3 length: 16 amino acids. Trimming left V 1 base short and J 9 bases short, with 21 bases between. Germline V gene sequence: CDR1 SGHNT, CDR2 YENEEA.

The V call is TRBV18, the J call TRBJ2-3, with 8 bases that match TRBD2. This CDR3 spans 17 amino acids. The V gene's germline CDR1 is KGHSH and CDR2 LQKENI. V shed 0 bases, J shed 0 bases, and the junction held 5 bases outside the gene matches. CDR3: CASSPPQRGPSTDTQYF. The CDR3 region has the DNA TGTGCCAGCTCACCACCCCAGCGGGGGCCTAGCACAGATACGCAGTATTTT. Filled out from reference TRBV18 and TRBJ2-3, the complete variable domain reads NAGVMQNPRHLVRRRGQEARLRCSPMKGHSHVYWYRQLPEEGLKFMVYLQKENIIDESGMPKERFSAEFPKEGPSILRIQQVVRGDSAAYFCASSPPQRGPSTDTQYFGPGTRLTVL.

This clone was seen only a few times. CDR3: CASRSVVAGGEYEQYF. CDR3 in DNA: TGTGCCAGCAGAAGCGTCGTAGCGGGAGGGGAATACGAGCAGTACTTC. This rearrangement joins TRBV28 to TRBJ2-7, with 11 positions matching TRBD2. V trimming: 6 bases; J trimming: 4 bases; junction bases outside the gene matches: 11. The CDR3 runs 16 residues. The germline gives CDR1 MDHEN, CDR2 SYDVKM.

The V and J genes are TRBV29-1 and TRBJ1-2, with D unclear. Trimming shortened V by 1 base and J by 4 bases, and 7 bases separated the two germline ends. From germline, CDR1 is SQVTM and CDR2 ANQGSEA. This CDR3 has 12 amino acids. In DNA, the CDR3 is TGCAGCGTTGAAGGGACCCCCTATGGCTACACCTTC. Its protein product is CSVEGTPYGYTF.

By share of the sample, this clone is large. The rearrangement links TRBV11-3 to TRBJ2-5; 8 nucleotides align to TRBD1. V lost 3 bases to trimming and J lost 5 bases; unmatched junction nucleotides: 8. In germline, CDR1 is SGHNT, CDR2 YENEEA. The CDR3 has 15 amino acids. CDR3 sequence (DNA): TGTGCCAGCAGCTTGTACAGGGGGATGGGGGAGACCCAGTACTTC. Its translation is CASSLYRGMGETQYF.

The chain joins TRBV19 to TRBJ1-5; TRBD1 matches at 8 bases. The germline gives CDR1 LNHDA, CDR2 SQIVND (reference sequence). V gave up 7 bases and J gave up 3 bases; unmatched junction bases: 5. This CDR3 is built from 14 residues. Written as DNA, the CDR3 is TGTGCCAGTATGCGGACAGGGTCCAATCAGCCCCAGCATTTT. Translation: CASMRTGSNQPQHF.

This clone is medium-sized within its sample. The V and J genes are TRBV11-3 and TRBJ2-3, with 7 nucleotides matching TRBD2. This CDR3 has 16 residues. Germline V gene sequence: CDR1 SGHNT, CDR2 YENEEA. V dropped 5 bases and J dropped 0; count of bases not matched to a gene: 8. CDR3 bases: TGTGCCAGCAGCATTCCACTAGCGACTAGCACAGATACGCAGTATTTT. Protein product: CASSIPLATSTDTQYF.

This clone counts as medium-sized. CDR3 loop: CASSIEGFSYNEQFF. In nucleotides, the CDR3 is TGTGCCAGCAGCATTGAGGGATTCTCCTACAATGAGCAGTTCTTC. This chain uses TRBV11-3 with TRBJ2-1; tentative D call: TRBD2 (5 bases). V lost 5 bases to trimming and J lost 0 bases, with 11 bases between them. This CDR3 has 15 residues. Germline-derived CDR1 and CDR2 are SGHNT and YENEEA.

The chain has TRBV9 and TRBJ1-1; no definite D call. V was pared by 8 bases and J by 3 bases, with 14 bases between. The germline V gene has CDR1 SGDLS and CDR2 YYNGEE. The CDR3 loop spans 13 amino acids. This chain's CDR3 is CARRRILDTEAFF. The DNA of the CDR3 is TGTGCCAGACGGCGGATTTTGGACACTGAAGCTTTCTTT.

As concerns this clone: The junction departs from germline at one end; a sequencing error may be responsible. The chain is built from TRBV11-3 and TRBJ2-1, with 10 bases that match TRBD2. There are 20 residues in the CDR3. The germline V gene has CDR1 SGHNT and CDR2 YENEEA. In DNA form, the CDR3 reads TGTGCTAGCAGCTTAGACCCTCCTAGCGGGAGTGGAATGTCCTACAATGAGCAGTTCTTC. Amino acid sequence: CASSLDPPSGSGMSYNEQFF.

This clone is medium-sized (0.01 to 0.1%) by share. V and J are TRBV11-3 and TRBJ1-3; TRBD1 aligns across 8 bases. Germline V gives CDR1 SGHNT, CDR2 YENEEA. V shed 4 bases and J 0 bases; nucleotides not matched to a gene: 5. This CDR3 has 16 residues. The CDR3 spells CASSSQGVFSGNTIYF. The CDR3 DNA reads TGTGCCAGCAGCTCACAGGGGGTGTTCTCTGGAAACACCATATATTTT. Together with reference TRBV11-3 and TRBJ1-3, the CDR3 gives the full variable domain: EAGVVQSPRYKIIEKKQPVAFWCNPISGHNTLYWYLQNLGQGPELLIRYENEEAVDDSQLPKDRFSAERLKGVDSTLKIQPAELGDSAVYLCASSSQGVFSGNTIYFGEGSWLTVV.

The chain has TRBV11-3 and TRBJ2-1; the D is unclear. The CDR3 consists of 15 residues. Germline V gene sequence: CDR1 SGHNT, CDR2 YENEEA. Trimming left V 4 bases short and J 0 bases short, with 10 bases between. CDR3 loop: CASSSIPSSYNEQFF. In nucleotides, the CDR3 is TGTGCCAGCAGCTCGATCCCAAGCTCCTACAATGAGCAGTTCTTC.

This clone occurred many times. The V and J genes are TRBV11-3 and TRBJ1-2; D might be TRBD1 (5 bases). Germline CDR1 and CDR2: SGHNT and YENEEA. This CDR3 region has 14 residues. Between the trimmed V and J ends, which lost 5 bases and 8 bases, there was a span of 18 bases. CDR3 sequence (DNA): TGTGCCAGCAGCCTGGACCTTTGGGGGGACGGCTACACCTTC. It is translated as CASSLDLWGDGYTF.

This clone was picked up a small number of times. This chain connects TRBV9 to TRBJ1-1; TRBD1 might be the D (5 bases). The CDR3 is 15 amino acids. Germline loops: CDR1 SGDLS, CDR2 YYNGEE. The V end was cut by 0 bases, the J end by 0 bases, with 9 bases between. The CDR3 nucleotides read TGTGCCAGCAGCGTAGACGGGACGGTGAACACTGAAGCTTTCTTT. Its translation: CASSVDGTVNTEAFF.

The CDR3 protein is CSVGGVADRGVNYGYTF. For the CDR3, the DNA is TGCAGCGTTGGCGGAGTGGCGGACAGGGGCGTCAACTATGGCTACACCTTC. V is TRBV29-1 and J is TRBJ1-2, with 9 bases identical to TRBD1. V shed 4 bases, J shed 2 bases, and the junction held 14 bases outside the gene matches. The CDR3 consists of 17 residues. CDR1 is SQVTM and CDR2 is ANQGSEA in the germline V gene.

This rearrangement joins TRBV6-8 to TRBJ2-4, with 10 bases fitting TRBD2. The germline CDR1 and CDR2 sequences are MNHGY and SAAAGT. V shed 7 bases and J 7 bases; nucleotides not matched to a gene: 13. This CDR3 is 16 amino acids long. The CDR3 DNA follows: TGTGCCAGCAATCACCGACTAGCGGGCGAGGGGAACATTCAGTACTTC. This gives the protein CASNHRLAGEGNIQYF.

The J gene is TRBJ2-6, the V gene TRBV19; perhaps TRBD1 as D (5 bases). V was shortened by 6 bases and J by 0 bases, with 9 bases between the two germline ends. The CDR3 loop spans 15 amino acids. Germline lookup yields CDR1 LNHDA and CDR2 SQIVND (reference sequence). CDR3 in DNA: TGTGCCAGTAGGCGACAGAGCTCTGGGGCCAACGTCCTGACTTTC. Protein sequence: CASRRQSSGANVLTF.

This chain uses TRBV28 with TRBJ2-5; 11 bases are shared with TRBD1. The junction had 4 bases not matched to a gene; V was cut back by 6 bases and J by 1 base. The CDR3 covers 15 residues. CDR1 and CDR2 from the germline V gene are MDHEN and SYDVKM. The CDR3 loop is CASSSGTGGQETQYF. The CDR3 nucleotides read TGTGCCAGCAGCTCGGGGACAGGGGGCCAAGAGACCCAGTACTTC.

This clone was detected only a few times. CDR3 coding DNA: TGTGCCAGCAGTCCCCTCCGGCTAGCGGGTAGCTCCTACAATGAGCAGTTCTTC. Amino acid sequence: CASSPLRLAGSSYNEQFF. The genes are TRBV11-3 and TRBJ2-1, with TRBD2 matching over 8 bases. V lost 6 bases, J lost 0 bases, and 13 bases stayed unmatched. This CDR3 region has 18 residues. Germline V gives CDR1 SGHNT, CDR2 YENEEA.

This clone was counted only a few times. J is TRBJ1-2 and V is TRBV5-1; TRBD1 agrees at 7 bases. Trimming removed 4 bases from V and 6 bases from J; junction bases left unmatched: 12. The germline V gene has CDR1 SGHRS and CDR2 YFSETQ. This CDR3 has 15 amino acids. The CDR3 region is CASSPYGDRSHGYTF. DNA of the CDR3: TGCGCCAGCAGCCCCTACGGGGACAGAAGCCATGGCTACACCTTC.

The rearrangement links TRBV19 to TRBJ1-1; TRBD1 might be the D (6 bases). Per germline, CDR1 LNHDA and CDR2 SQIVND (reference sequence). V shed 5 bases and J shed 1 base, with 20 bases lying between them. This CDR3 has 17 amino acids. The CDR3 is CASSRGGRGQGNTEAFF. In DNA, the CDR3 is TGTGCCAGTAGTCGAGGGGGGAGGGGCCAAGGGAACACTGAAGCTTTCTTT.